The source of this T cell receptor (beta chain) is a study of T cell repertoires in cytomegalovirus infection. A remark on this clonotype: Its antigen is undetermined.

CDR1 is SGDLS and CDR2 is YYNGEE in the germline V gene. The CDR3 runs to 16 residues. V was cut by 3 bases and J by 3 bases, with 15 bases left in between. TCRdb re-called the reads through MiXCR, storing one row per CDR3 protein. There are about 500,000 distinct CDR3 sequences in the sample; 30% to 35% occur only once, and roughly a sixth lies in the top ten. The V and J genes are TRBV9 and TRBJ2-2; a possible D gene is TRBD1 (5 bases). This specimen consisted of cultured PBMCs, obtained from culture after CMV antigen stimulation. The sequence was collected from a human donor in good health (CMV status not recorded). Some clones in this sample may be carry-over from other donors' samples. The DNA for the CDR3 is TGTGCCAGCAGCGGATCGACAGACCAATACACCGGGGAGCTGTTTTTT. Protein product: CASSGSTDQYTGELFF.